This T cell receptor (beta chain) was identified during a study of OX40 agonist ivuxolimab in advanced cancers. Study background: From roughly 23 to 85 years was the age range, with a mean of around 56 years, and 65% to 90% were male.

Method: immunoSEQ multiplex PCR; TCRdb's copy keeps in-frame clones and lacks some. The sample lists 52,000 or so clones, over 90% seen once, with approximately 20% in the top ten. Turning to this clone: Its antigen is unknown.

With V trimmed by 0 bases and J by 1 base, 9 bases remained unmatched. There are 17 residues in the CDR3. The V gene's germline CDR1 is SGHRS and CDR2 YFSETQ. Points from the study as a whole: CD4+ and CD8+ T cells in blood underwent clonal expansion by week 6 at 0.1 to 3.0 mg/kg. Normalized T-cell clonal expansion was also low in a subset of nonresponders.

The gene calls are TRBV5-1 and TRBJ2-7; 8 bases are shared with TRBD2. Material: CD4+ or CD8+ T cells sorted from blood, obtained in a trial of the OX40 agonist ivuxolimab. The TCR originated in an adult with an advanced solid tumor such as melanoma, head and neck, liver or kidney cancer. The CDR3 region is CASSLAVGVAGSYEQYF. CDR3 nucleotide sequence: TGCGCCAGCAGCTTGGCCGTTGGAGTAGCGGGGTCCTACGAGCAGTACTTC.